Shown below are 29 T cell receptor beta chains from a single sample sequenced in a study of OX40 agonist ivuxolimab in advanced cancers. Sequencing used immunoSEQ multiplex PCR; TCRdb keeps in-frame clones, though not all of them. This sample carries tens of thousands of clones, over 75% of them seen once, and the ten largest clones take over 6%. Here the sequenced sample was CD4+ or CD8+ T cells sorted from blood, taken in a trial of the OX40 agonist ivuxolimab. The receptors were gathered from an adult with an advanced solid tumor such as melanoma, head and neck, liver or kidney cancer.

The CDR3 DNA sequence: TGTGCCAGCAGCCAAGGAGGGGGCAAGTACGAGCAGTACTTC. It codes for CASSQGGGKYEQYF. The chain couples TRBV9 to TRBJ2-7; perhaps TRBD1 as D (7 bases). CDR1 is SGDLS, CDR2 YYNGEE, per germline. Trimming left V 4 bases short and J 4 bases short, with 15 bases between. The CDR3 runs to 14 residues.

V is TRBV5-1 and J is TRBJ1-3, with TRBD1 matching over 8 bases. Germline CDR1 and CDR2: SGHRS and YFSETQ. J lost 4 bases, V lost 4 bases, and 7 bases had no gene match. This CDR3 is 15 amino acids long. CDR3 DNA sequence: TGCGCCAGCAGCCGGGGACAGGAGGGGGGAAACACCATATATTTT. This translates into CASSRGQEGGNTIYF.

The chain combines TRBV27 with TRBJ2-7; a weak D match, TRBD2 (6 bases). CDR1 and CDR2 from the germline V gene are MNHEY and SMNVEV (reference sequence). The CDR3 extends over 14 amino acids. Between the trimmed V and J ends, which lost 3 bases and 0 bases, there was a span of 9 bases. Written as DNA, the CDR3 is TGTGCCAGCAGTTTCGCGGGACGCTCCTACGAGCAGTACTTC. Amino acid sequence: CASSFAGRSYEQYF.

This chain links TRBV9 with TRBJ1-1, with 7 bases matching TRBD1. J gave up 3 bases and V 3 bases, and 5 bases lay outside the gene matches. Germline V lookup: CDR1 SGDLS, CDR2 YYNGEE. This CDR3 is built from 14 residues. CDR3 amino acids: CASSGRQGDTEAFF. CDR3 DNA sequence: TGTGCCAGCAGCGGGCGACAGGGAGACACTGAAGCTTTCTTT.

This clone was detected only once. The chain recombines TRBV28 with TRBJ2-3; 14 bases align to TRBD2. The CDR3 covers 17 residues. V lost 3 bases, J lost 6 bases, and 8 bases stayed unmatched. CDR1 MDHEN and CDR2 SYDVKM come from the germline V gene. CDR3 amino acids: CASSLRTSGGTQDTQYF. The CDR3 DNA reads TGTGCCAGCAGTTTGAGGACTAGCGGGGGGACACAGGATACGCAGTATTTT.

The J gene is TRBJ1-5, the V gene TRBV18; D gene unclear. Looked up from germline, CDR1 is KGHSH and CDR2 is LQKENI. CDR3 length: 14 amino acids. Trimming shortened V by 3 bases and J by 7 bases, and 13 bases separated the two germline ends. The CDR3 loop reads CASSPAWSDQPQHF. CDR3 DNA: TGTGCCAGCTCACCGGCTTGGAGTGACCAGCCCCAGCATTTT.

This clone was counted once. V usage is TRBV19 and J usage is TRBJ1-6; no definite D call. The CDR3 length is 20 residues. Germline values: CDR1 LNHDA, CDR2 SQIVND (reference sequence). The V and J ends lost 3 bases and 2 bases respectively, with 23 bases between them. The DNA for the CDR3 is TGTGCCAGTAGTATTTTACCTCGAGCCGCAGAAAGGGCCTATAATTCACCCCTCCACTTT. Encoded protein: CASSILPRAAERAYNSPLHF.

This rearrangement joins TRBV6-5 to TRBJ1-2, with 8 bases lining up with TRBD1. The CDR3 totals 13 residues. The V segment lost 6 bases and the J segment 5 bases; nucleotides outside the gene matches: 5. CDR1 MNHEY and CDR2 SVGAGI come from the germline V gene. The CDR3 DNA follows: TGTGCCAGCAGCCAACAGGGGGTATATGGCTACACCTTC. Translated, it gives CASSQQGVYGYTF.

This chain uses TRBV7-9 with TRBJ2-6, with unresolved D. Between the trimmed V and J ends, which lost 5 bases and 4 bases, there was a span of 12 bases. The germline V gene encodes CDR1 SEHNR and CDR2 FQNEAQ (reference sequence). The CDR3 has 15 residues. CDR3 loop: CASSIVTAGANVLTF. The CDR3 region has the DNA TGTGCCAGCAGCATAGTCACAGCCGGGGCCAACGTCCTGACTTTC. Variable domain in full (rest from reference TRBV7-9 and TRBJ2-6): DTGVSQNPRHKITKRGQNVTFRCDPISEHNRLYWYRQTLGQGPEFLTYFQNEAQLEKSRLLSDRFSAERPKGSFSTLEIQRTEQGDSAMYLCASSIVTAGANVLTFGAGSRLTVL.

The chain uses TRBV4-2 and TRBJ2-1, with 13 bases that match TRBD2. The germline CDR1 and CDR2 sequences are LGHNA and YNFKEQ. The CDR3 has 16 amino acids. V was pared by 2 bases and J by 7 bases, with 5 bases of the junction left unmatched. The CDR3 loop is CASSQRLAGGINEQFF. CDR3 in DNA: TGTGCCAGCAGCCAACGACTAGCGGGGGGTATTAATGAGCAGTTCTTC.

This sequence joins TRBV19 and TRBJ2-7; D might be TRBD1 (5 bases). The CDR3 loop spans 15 amino acids. V was clipped by 4 bases and J by 2 bases, with 15 bases between them. Germline V gene sequence: CDR1 LNHDA, CDR2 SQIVND (reference sequence). The CDR3 protein is CASSNRQTLTYEQYF. CDR3 bases: TGTGCCAGTAGTAATCGACAGACTCTAACCTACGAGCAGTACTTC.

V gene TRBV10-1 combines with J gene TRBJ2-1; 7 bases map to TRBD1. Germline assignment: CDR1 WNHNN and CDR2 SYGVQD (reference sequence). This CDR3 has 12 residues. Trimming at V came to 5 bases and at J to 7 bases, leaving 2 bases not matched to a gene. CDR3 sequence reads: CASSKTGNEQFF. The CDR3 region has the DNA TGCGCCAGCAGTAAGACAGGGAATGAGCAGTTCTTC.

The chain couples TRBV5-1 to TRBJ2-7; 7 nucleotides line up with TRBD1. Germline loops: CDR1 SGHRS, CDR2 YFSETQ. Germline trimming cut 4 bases from V and 5 bases from J; bases unmatched to any gene: 12. The length of the CDR3 is 15 residues. The CDR3 region is CASSDAGQVPNEQYF. The CDR3 coding sequence is TGCGCCAGCAGCGATGCCGGACAGGTCCCGAACGAGCAGTACTTC.

V is TRBV11-1 and J is TRBJ1-1; D is unresolved. In germline, CDR1 is SGHAT, CDR2 FQDESV (reference sequence). V lost 2 bases, J lost 4 bases, and 17 bases lay in between. This CDR3 spans 16 amino acids. CDR3 nucleotide sequence: TGTGCCAGCAGCTTAATCCCCGTCCAAGGAGGCACTGAAGCTTTCTTT. Translating it yields CASSLIPVQGGTEAFF.

The V and J genes are TRBV27 and TRBJ1-2; TRBD1 aligns across 7 bases. Per the germline V gene, CDR1 is MNHEY and CDR2 is SMNVEV (reference sequence). J was trimmed by 14 bases and V by 5 bases; bases with no gene match: 11. There are 12 residues in the CDR3. CDR3 protein: CASSPNRQGLTF. The CDR3 bases are TGTGCCAGCAGTCCCAATCGACAGGGACTAACCTTC.

The rearrangement uses TRBV18 and TRBJ2-7; 9 nucleotides align to TRBD1. Germline V gives CDR1 KGHSH, CDR2 LQKENI. There are 17 residues in the CDR3. Trimming removed 2 bases from V and 0 bases from J; junction bases left unmatched: 8. CDR3 in DNA: TGTGCCAGCTCACCAGGACAGGGGAATAAGGGCTCCTACGAGCAGTACTTC. Its protein product is CASSPGQGNKGSYEQYF.

The chain combines TRBV28 with TRBJ1-5; TRBD1 is a possible D gene (5 bases). V shed 6 bases and J shed 4 bases, with 19 bases lying between them. This CDR3 spans 16 amino acids. The germline V gene encodes CDR1 MDHEN and CDR2 SYDVKM. CDR3 residues: CASRLGQLSANQPQHF. In DNA, the CDR3 is TGTGCCAGCAGATTAGGACAACTCAGCGCAAATCAGCCCCAGCATTTT.

The gene calls are TRBV2 and TRBJ1-2; TRBD1 aligns across 10 bases. The CDR3 extends over 13 amino acids. Trimming removed 6 bases from V and 5 bases from J; junction bases left unmatched: 3. Germline loops: CDR1 SNHLY, CDR2 FYNNEI. CDR3 sequence: CASRRQGAYGYTF. CDR3 bases: TGTGCCAGCAGGAGACAGGGGGCGTATGGCTACACCTTC.

This chain uses TRBV19 with TRBJ2-6; 9 nucleotides agree with TRBD1. Germline CDR1 is LNHDA and CDR2 is SQIVND (reference sequence). V was pared by 5 bases and J by 2 bases, with 4 bases of the junction left unmatched. This CDR3 is 16 amino acids long. CDR3 residues: CASSPGQGTGANVLTF. CDR3 sequence (DNA): TGTGCCAGTAGTCCGGGACAGGGAACTGGGGCCAACGTCCTGACTTTC.

The chain joins TRBV19 to TRBJ2-2, with TRBD2 matching 9 bases. CDR1 and CDR2 (germline): LNHDA, SQIVND (reference sequence). The CDR3 has 15 residues. Trimming took 1 base from V and 3 from J; bases not matched to a gene: 0. The CDR3 nucleotides read TGTGCCAGTAGTATAGGGACTAGCGACACCGGGGAGCTGTTTTTT. Translating it yields CASSIGTSDTGELFF.

In its sample, this clone was seen a few times. This rearrangement joins TRBV27 to TRBJ2-1; 7 nucleotides line up with TRBD2. Losses at the gene ends were 6 bases for V and 7 bases for J; bases not matched to a gene: 12. The germline V gene encodes CDR1 MNHEY and CDR2 SMNVEV (reference sequence). The CDR3 consists of 15 residues. The CDR3 is CASREAGTYVNEQFF. The CDR3 DNA follows: TGTGCCAGCAGAGAAGCGGGGACTTACGTGAATGAGCAGTTCTTC.

This chain uses TRBV7-9 with TRBJ2-1; 11 bases are a match to TRBD2. CDR1 SEHNR and CDR2 FQNEAQ come from the germline V gene (reference sequence). J gave up 2 bases and V 5 bases, and 5 bases lay outside the gene matches. CDR3 size: 16 residues. For the CDR3, the DNA is TGTGCCAGCAGCCTCATAGCGGGAGGGCCCTACAATGAGCAGTTCTTC. Translating gives CASSLIAGGPYNEQFF. Looking up the rest from reference TRBV7-9 and TRBJ2-1 gives the full variable domain: DTGVSQNPRHKITKRGQNVTFRCDPISEHNRLYWYRQTLGQGPEFLTYFQNEAQLEKSRLLSDRFSAERPKGSFSTLEIQRTEQGDSAMYLCASSLIAGGPYNEQFFGPGTRLTVL.

This sequence joins TRBV28 and TRBJ2-1, with 10 bases aligning to TRBD1. The germline gives CDR1 MDHEN, CDR2 SYDVKM. The CDR3 sequence is 16 residues long. V was pared by 5 bases and J by 7 bases, with 11 bases of the junction left unmatched. The DNA of the CDR3 is TGTGCCAGCAGTGCCCCGGGACAGGGGACGAGTAATGAGCAGTTCTTC. It specifies CASSAPGQGTSNEQFF.

This sequence joins TRBV6-5 and TRBJ1-1; D unclear. V dropped 4 bases and J dropped 1 base, with 13 bases sitting between them. Germline assignment: CDR1 MNHEY and CDR2 SVGAGI. The CDR3 has 15 residues. The CDR3 spells CASSWKVLGNTEAFF. CDR3 DNA sequence: TGTGCCAGCAGTTGGAAGGTTTTAGGGAACACTGAAGCTTTCTTT.

The chain joins TRBV6-6 to TRBJ2-5; a possible D gene is TRBD1 (7 bases). The end of the DNA is better explained by TRBJ2-7, so the J call may be wrong. Per germline, CDR1 MNHNY and CDR2 SVGAGI (reference sequence). The CDR3 totals 15 residues. The CDR3 is CASSRGTASSYEQYF. CDR3 bases: TGTGCCAGCAGTCGCGGGACAGCGAGCTCCTACGAGCAGTACTTC.

This clone came up once. The junction shows a germline mismatch at one end, possibly a read error. This chain connects TRBV7-9 to TRBJ2-6; the D gene is possibly TRBD1 (5 bases). CDR1 and CDR2 (germline): SEHNR, FQNEAQ (reference sequence). The CDR3 sequence is 18 residues long. CDR3 bases: TGTGCCAGCAGCCACACTACGATCGACAGCTCTGGGGCCAGCGTCCTGACTTTC. Translation: CASSHTTIDSSGASVLTF.

The chain carries TRBV7-9 and TRBJ2-5; D ambiguous. This CDR3 contains 15 residues. Trimming left V 1 base short and J 1 base short, with 10 bases between. Per germline, CDR1 SEHNR and CDR2 FQNEAQ (reference sequence). The CDR3 region is CASSLGVRRQETQYF. The CDR3 DNA follows: TGTGCCAGCAGCTTAGGGGTCAGGCGCCAAGAGACCCAGTACTTC.

This clone was observed once. This sequence joins TRBV5-1 and TRBJ1-1; TRBD1 might be the D (6 bases). The germline V gene encodes CDR1 SGHRS and CDR2 YFSETQ. V shed 2 bases and J shed 11 bases, with 13 bases lying between them. This CDR3 spans 12 amino acids. The DNA of the CDR3 is TGCGCCAGCAGCTTCCCAGGGGAAGTGGCTTTCTTT. It yields the protein CASSFPGEVAFF.

V gene TRBV19 combines with J gene TRBJ2-5; D is undetermined. The CDR3 sequence is 13 residues long. Germline values: CDR1 LNHDA, CDR2 SQIVND (reference sequence). Trimming left V 3 bases short and J 4 bases short, with 9 bases between. DNA of the CDR3: TGTGCCAGTAGTATCCAGAGCCGAGAGACCCAGTACTTC. Translating it yields CASSIQSRETQYF.